This TCR beta chain was sequenced for a study of response to subunit inactivated influenza vaccine. The CDR3 is 15 residues long. Per germline, CDR1 LGHNA and CDR2 YNFKEQ. V dropped 0 bases and J dropped 8 bases, with 14 bases sitting between them. TCRdb re-called the RT-PCR reads with MiXCR, one entry per CDR3 protein. Of 650,000 to 700,000 distinct CDR3 sequences in the sample, about 15% were seen once. This sequence was found in a man in his forties or fifties who received an inactivated influenza vaccine. This chain joins TRBV4-2 and TRBJ2-1; tentatively, D is TRBD2 (6 bases). The input for sequencing was PBMCs from blood, taken roughly 13 days after vaccination. CDR3 nucleotide sequence: TGTGCCAGCAGCCAAGAAGGCGGGGTCCCCTATGAGCAGTTCTTC. This codes for CASSQEGGVPYEQFF.